This T cell receptor beta chain emerged from a study of blood T cell repertoires in COVID-19. This CDR3 is built from 13 residues. The germline V gene has CDR1 PRHDT and CDR2 FYEKMQ (reference sequence). Trimming removed 3 bases from V and 11 bases from J; junction bases left unmatched: 6. Remarks on this clone: The sample has other DNA sequences that encode this CDR3 too.

Sequencing was performed with immunoSEQ multiplex PCR; in TCRdb, only in-frame clones are kept and a portion is missing. The sample has over 150,000 clones, roughly 90% seen once. The V call is TRBV13, the J call TRBJ2-7; 11 bases fit TRBD2. What was sequenced was peripheral blood. This TCR was sampled from a man aged 45-65 years with acute or convalescent COVID-19. This chain's CDR3 is CASSFGLAGPEYF. CDR3 sequence (DNA): TGTGCCAGCAGCTTTGGACTAGCGGGCCCAGAGTACTTC.